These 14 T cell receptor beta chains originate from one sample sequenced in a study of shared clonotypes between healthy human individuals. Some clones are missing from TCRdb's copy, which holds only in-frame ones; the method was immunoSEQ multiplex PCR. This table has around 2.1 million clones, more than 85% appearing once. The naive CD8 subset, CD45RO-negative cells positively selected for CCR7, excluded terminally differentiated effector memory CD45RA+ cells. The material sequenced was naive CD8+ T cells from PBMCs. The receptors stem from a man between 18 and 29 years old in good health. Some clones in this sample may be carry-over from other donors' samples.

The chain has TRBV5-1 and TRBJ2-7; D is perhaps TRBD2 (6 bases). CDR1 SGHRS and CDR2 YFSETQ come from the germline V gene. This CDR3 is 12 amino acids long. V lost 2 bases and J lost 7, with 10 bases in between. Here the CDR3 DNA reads TGCGCCAGCAGCTTCGGGGGTTGGGAGCAGTACTTC. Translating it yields CASSFGGWEQYF.

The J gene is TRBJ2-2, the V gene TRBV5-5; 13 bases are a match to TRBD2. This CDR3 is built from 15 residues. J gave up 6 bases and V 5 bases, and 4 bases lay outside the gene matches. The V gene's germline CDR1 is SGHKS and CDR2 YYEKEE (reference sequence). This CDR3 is CASSYGLAGAGELFF. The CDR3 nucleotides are TGTGCCAGCAGTTATGGACTAGCGGGAGCCGGGGAGCTGTTTTTT.

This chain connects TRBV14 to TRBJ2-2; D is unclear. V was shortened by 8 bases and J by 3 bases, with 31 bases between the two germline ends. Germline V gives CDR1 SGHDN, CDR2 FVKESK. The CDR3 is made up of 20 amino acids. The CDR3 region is CASVYSLGILRASDTGELFF. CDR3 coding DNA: TGTGCCAGCGTTTATTCCCTAGGTATTCTCCGTGCTTCGGACACCGGGGAGCTGTTTTTT.

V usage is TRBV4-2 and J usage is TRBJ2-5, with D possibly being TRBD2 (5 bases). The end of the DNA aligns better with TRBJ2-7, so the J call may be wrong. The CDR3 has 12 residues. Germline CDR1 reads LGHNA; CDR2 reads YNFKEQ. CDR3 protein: CASSQRAGEQYF. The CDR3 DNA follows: TGTGCCAGCAGCCAACGGGCGGGCGAGCAGTACTTC.

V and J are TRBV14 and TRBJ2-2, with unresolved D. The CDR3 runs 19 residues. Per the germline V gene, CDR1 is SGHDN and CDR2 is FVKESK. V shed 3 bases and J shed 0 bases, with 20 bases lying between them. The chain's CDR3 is CASSHPLVARYANTGELFF. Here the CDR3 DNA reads TGTGCCAGCAGCCACCCCTTGGTTGCCAGATACGCGAACACCGGGGAGCTGTTTTTT.

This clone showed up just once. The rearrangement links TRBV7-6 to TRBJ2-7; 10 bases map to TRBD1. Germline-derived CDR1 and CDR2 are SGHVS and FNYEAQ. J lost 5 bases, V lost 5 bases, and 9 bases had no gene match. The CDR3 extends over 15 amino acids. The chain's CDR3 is CASSPYSGTGDEQYF. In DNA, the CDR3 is TGTGCCAGCAGCCCCTACTCCGGGACAGGGGACGAGCAGTACTTC.

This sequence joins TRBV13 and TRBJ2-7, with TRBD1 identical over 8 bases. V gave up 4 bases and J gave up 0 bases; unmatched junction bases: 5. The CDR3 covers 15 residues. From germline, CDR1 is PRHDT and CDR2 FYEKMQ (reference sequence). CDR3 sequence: CASSSTGGSSYEQYF. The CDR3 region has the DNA TGTGCCAGCAGCTCCACAGGGGGGAGCTCCTACGAGCAGTACTTC.

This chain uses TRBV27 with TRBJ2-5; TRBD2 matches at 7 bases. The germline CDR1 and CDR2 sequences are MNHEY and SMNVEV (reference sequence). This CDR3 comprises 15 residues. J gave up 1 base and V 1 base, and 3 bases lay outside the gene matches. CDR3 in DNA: TGTGCCAGCAGTTTATACCGGGGGGTCCAAGAGACCCAGTACTTC. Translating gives CASSLYRGVQETQYF.

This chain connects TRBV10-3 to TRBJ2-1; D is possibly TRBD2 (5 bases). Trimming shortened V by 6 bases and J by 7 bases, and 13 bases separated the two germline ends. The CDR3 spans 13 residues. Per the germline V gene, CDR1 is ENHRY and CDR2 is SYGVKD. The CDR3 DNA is TGTGCCATCAGCGATTTTGAGCGGAATGAGCAGTTCTTC. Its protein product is CAISDFERNEQFF.

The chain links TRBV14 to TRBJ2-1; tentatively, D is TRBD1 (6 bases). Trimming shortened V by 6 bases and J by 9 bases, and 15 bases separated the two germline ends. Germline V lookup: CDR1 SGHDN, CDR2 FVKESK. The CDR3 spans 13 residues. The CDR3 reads CASRPTGSVEQFF. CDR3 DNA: TGTGCCAGCAGACCAACAGGGTCGGTTGAGCAGTTCTTC.

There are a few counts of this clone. CDR3 residues: CASSVEDMDTEAFF. For the CDR3, the DNA is TGTGCCAGCAGTGTTGAGGACATGGACACTGAAGCTTTCTTT. This chain uses TRBV6-1 with TRBJ1-1; perhaps TRBD1 as D (5 bases). V was shortened by 4 bases and J by 3 bases, with 12 bases between the two germline ends. This CDR3 spans 14 amino acids. Per germline, CDR1 MNHNS and CDR2 SASEGT.

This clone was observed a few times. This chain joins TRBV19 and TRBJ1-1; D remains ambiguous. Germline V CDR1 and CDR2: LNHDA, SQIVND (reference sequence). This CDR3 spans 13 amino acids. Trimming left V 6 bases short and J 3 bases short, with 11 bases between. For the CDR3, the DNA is TGTGCCAGTAGCTGGGCCTTGGACACTGAAGCTTTCTTT. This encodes CASSWALDTEAFF.

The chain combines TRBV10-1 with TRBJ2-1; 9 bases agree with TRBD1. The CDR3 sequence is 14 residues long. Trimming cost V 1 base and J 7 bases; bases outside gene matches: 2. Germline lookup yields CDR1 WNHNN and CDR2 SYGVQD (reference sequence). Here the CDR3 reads CASSEYRGRNEQFF. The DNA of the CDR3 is TGCGCCAGCAGTGAGTACAGGGGGCGAAATGAGCAGTTCTTC.

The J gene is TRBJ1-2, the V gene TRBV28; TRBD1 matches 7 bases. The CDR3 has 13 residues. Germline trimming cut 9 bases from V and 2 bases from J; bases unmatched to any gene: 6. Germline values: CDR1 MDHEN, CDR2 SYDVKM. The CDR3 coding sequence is TGTGCCAGTCACAGGGGATCCAACTATGGCTACACCTTC. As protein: CASHRGSNYGYTF.